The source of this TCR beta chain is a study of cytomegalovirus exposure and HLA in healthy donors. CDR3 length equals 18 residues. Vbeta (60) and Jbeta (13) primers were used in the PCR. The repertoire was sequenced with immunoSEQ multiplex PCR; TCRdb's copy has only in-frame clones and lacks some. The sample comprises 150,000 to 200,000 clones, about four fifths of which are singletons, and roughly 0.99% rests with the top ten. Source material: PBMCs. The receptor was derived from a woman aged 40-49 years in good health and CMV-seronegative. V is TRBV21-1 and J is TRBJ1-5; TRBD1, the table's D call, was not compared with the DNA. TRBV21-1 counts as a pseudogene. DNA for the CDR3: TGTGCCAGCAGCAAAGTGAAACAGGGTACGATGCTGAGTCAGCCCCAGCATTTT. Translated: CASSKVKQGTMLSQPQHF.